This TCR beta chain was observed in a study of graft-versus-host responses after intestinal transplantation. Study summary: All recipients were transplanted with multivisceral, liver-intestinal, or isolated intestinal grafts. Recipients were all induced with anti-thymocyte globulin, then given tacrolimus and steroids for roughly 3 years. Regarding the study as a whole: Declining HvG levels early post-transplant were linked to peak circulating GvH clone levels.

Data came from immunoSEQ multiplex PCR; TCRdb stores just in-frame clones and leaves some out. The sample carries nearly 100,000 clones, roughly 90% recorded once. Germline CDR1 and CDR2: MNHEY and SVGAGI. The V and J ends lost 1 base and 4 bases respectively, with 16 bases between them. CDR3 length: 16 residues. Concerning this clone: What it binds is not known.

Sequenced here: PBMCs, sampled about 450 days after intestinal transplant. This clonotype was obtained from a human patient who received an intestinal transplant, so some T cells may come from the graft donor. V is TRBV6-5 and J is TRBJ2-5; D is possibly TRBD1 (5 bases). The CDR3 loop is CASSYWKPGWGETQYF. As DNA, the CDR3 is TGTGCCAGCAGTTACTGGAAACCAGGGTGGGGAGAGACCCAGTACTTC.